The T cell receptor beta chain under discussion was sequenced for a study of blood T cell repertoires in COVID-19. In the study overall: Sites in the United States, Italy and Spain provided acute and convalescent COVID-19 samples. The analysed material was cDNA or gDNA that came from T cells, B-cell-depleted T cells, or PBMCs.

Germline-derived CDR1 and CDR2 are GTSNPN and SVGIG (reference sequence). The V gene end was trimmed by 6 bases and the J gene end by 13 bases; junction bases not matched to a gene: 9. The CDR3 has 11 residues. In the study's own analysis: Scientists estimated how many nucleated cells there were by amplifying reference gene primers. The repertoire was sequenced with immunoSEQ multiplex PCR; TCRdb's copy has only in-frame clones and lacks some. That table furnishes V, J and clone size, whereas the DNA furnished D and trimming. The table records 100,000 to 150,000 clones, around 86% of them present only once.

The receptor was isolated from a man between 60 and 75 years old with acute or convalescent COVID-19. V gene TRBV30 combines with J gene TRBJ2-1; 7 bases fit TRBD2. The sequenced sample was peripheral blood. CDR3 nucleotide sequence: TGTGCCTGCTGGAGGGCGGGAGACCAGTTCTTC. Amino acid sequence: CACWRAGDQFF.